A single sample is the source of the 4 T cell receptor beta chains below, sequenced in a study of CD8 T cells in ankylosing spondylitis (dated by TCRdb to the late 2010s). Libraries were prepared through 5' RACE. Sequencing took place on an Illumina HiSeq 2500. TCRdb reprocessing: public reads trimmed at Q25 with fastp, clones called with MiXCR, in-frame beta chains kept. For every CDR3 protein sequence, its rows merge into one entry that carries the most common genes and DNA. This sample comprises about 160,000 distinct CDR3 sequences, approximately 20% of them detected only once. Over 7% of the sample is held by the ten biggest clonotypes. Sequencing input: blood, either unsorted or a sorted T cell fraction (not recorded which). The receptors were sampled from a male donor with ankylosing spondylitis or in good health (not recorded which).

This clonotype was seen only a few times. The genes are TRBV27 and TRBJ2-5; D remains unclear. Per the germline V gene, CDR1 is MNHEY and CDR2 is SMNVEV (reference sequence). The ends were cut back, 7 bases at V and 0 bases at J, with 3 bases in the middle. The CDR3 is made up of 11 amino acids. Here the CDR3 reads CASIHQETQYF. In DNA form, the CDR3 reads TGTGCCAGCATCCACCAAGAGACCCAGTACTTC.

This clonotype was seen at least ten times. V usage is TRBV10-1 and J usage is TRBJ2-3; TRBD2 is a possible D gene (5 bases). The V end was cut by 7 bases, the J end by 4 bases, with 15 bases between. This CDR3 contains 14 residues. CDR1 WNHNN and CDR2 SYGVQD come from the germline V gene (reference sequence). The CDR3 region has the DNA TGCGCCAGCACCAGCGGAGTAGTTCCAGATACGCAGTATTTT. Protein product: CASTSGVVPDTQYF.

This clonotype was recorded a few times. This rearrangement joins TRBV6-9 to TRBJ2-7; either TRBD1 or TRBD2 may fit D (5 bases each). Germline values: CDR1 MNHGY, CDR2 SVAAGI. The CDR3 is made up of 14 amino acids. V gave up 5 bases and J gave up 0 bases, with 11 bases separating them. The DNA for the CDR3 is TGTGCCAGCAGTAATTTCGGGACCTCCTACGAGCAGTACTTC. This gives the protein CASSNFGTSYEQYF.

This clonotype has at least ten counts. V and J are TRBV10-2 and TRBJ2-5, with 7 bases identical to TRBD1. The germline V gene encodes CDR1 WSHSY and CDR2 SAAADI. With 4 bases clipped from V and 1 base from J, the junction kept 6 bases outside the gene matches. This CDR3 is 15 amino acids long. CDR3 sequence reads: CASSVYRGPQETQYF. The CDR3 coding sequence is TGCGCCAGCAGTGTCTACAGGGGCCCCCAAGAGACCCAGTACTTC.